This TCR beta chain emerged from a study of blood T cells in healthy people across ages. CDR1 and CDR2 from the germline V gene are SGDLS and YYNGEE. The CDR3 spans 18 residues. V was pared by 1 base and J by 8 bases, with 24 bases between. A minimum of 7 million PBMCs was isolated per sample. A sample-barcoded 5' primer and a J-beta primer mix were used in a second PCR of about 6 to 12 cycles. A single record per CDR3 protein comes from TCRdb applying MiXCR to the 5' RACE reads. The sample lists 700,000 to 900,000 distinct CDR3 sequences; around 25% were seen once. Another study also made use of these data, one on T cells of mothers and their children. In that study: No T cell clones of persistent microchimeric origin were detected.

The sequenced material came from blood. V and J are TRBV9 and TRBJ1-4; tentatively, D is TRBD1 (6 bases). This TCR derives from a boy aged 5-17 years in good health. In nucleotides, the CDR3 is TGTGCCAGCAGCGTATCATCCGGGACAAGGAGCCTTGGGGAAAAACTGTTTTTT. Translation gives CASSVSSGTRSLGEKLFF. The variable domain in full, with the rest retrieved from reference TRBV9 and TRBJ1-4, is DSGVTQTPKHLITATGQRVTLRCSPRSGDLSVYWYQQSLDQGLQFLIQYYNGEERAKGNILERFSAQQFPDLHSELNLSSLELGDSALYFCASSVSSGTRSLGEKLFFGSGTQLSVL.